The clone carrying this T cell receptor (beta chain) was detected ten times or more. The target antigen is unknown. The germline gene is not matched at one end of the junction; a read error may be the cause. CDR3 length equals 15 residues. The germline V gene encodes CDR1 DFQATT and CDR2 SNEGSKA (reference sequence). A first 10-cycle multiplex round used 32 V-gene and 13 J-gene primers on TCR beta CDR3. TCRdb called the multiplex PCR reads again in MiXCR, with one record for every CDR3 protein. The top ten hold about 4% of the sample, which has tens of thousands of distinct CDR3 sequences, about 29% seen once. The sample is drawn from a study of immune heterogeneity within non-small cell lung tumors. Study at large: Tumor histology was classified as squamous cell carcinoma in 4 cases, non-squamous carcinoma in under 11 and not otherwise specified in 1. Whole-study results and caveats: High-frequency T-cell receptor beta clonotypes were largely distinct between individual patients. Identical dominant CDR3 beta clonotypes recurred across tumor sites within a patient, alongside site-unique high-frequency clones.

Template was bulk tumor genomic DNA, roughly 600 ng per sample. Surgery yielded several widely spaced biopsies per primary tumor. Patients went through curative surgery, and their non-small cell lung cancer was untreated and newly diagnosed. V is TRBV20-1 and J is TRBJ2-1, with 11 bases identical to TRBD2. This TCR came from a man aged 35 to 55 with non-small cell lung cancer. The sample taken for sequencing was lung tumor tissue. The CDR3 loop reads CSARTGTSGSNQQFF. As DNA, the CDR3 is TGCAGTGCTAGGACCGGGACTAGCGGCTCCAATCAGCAGTTCTTC.